This T cell receptor beta chain was identified during a study of tissue T cells after allogeneic stem cell transplantation. General study points: Anatomically similar tissues had similar TCR repertoires within each patient.

The germline V and J ends were trimmed by 9 bases and 8 bases, with 16 bases remaining between them. The CDR3 is 12 residues long. Germline CDR1 is MGHDK and CDR2 is SYGVNS. TCRbeta CDR3 was sequenced at survey depth with template counts. Produced via immunoSEQ multiplex PCR; TCRdb's table is partial and in-frame only. The data contain fewer than 4,500 clones, just under 75% of them singletons. Non-transplant comparator patients with other cancers had at least five gastrointestinal samples and no known gastrointestinal disease. Worth noting for this clone: What it binds is unknown.

This receptor was identified in a woman aged 18-49 years with breast cancer. This material consisted of left colon tissue, taken at autopsy. The chain has TRBV25-1 and TRBJ1-2, with D possibly matching TRBD1 (5 bases). CDR3 sequence (DNA): TGTGCCAGTTCCCTTGGGGGGGACGGCTACACCTTC. Its translation is CASSLGGDGYTF.